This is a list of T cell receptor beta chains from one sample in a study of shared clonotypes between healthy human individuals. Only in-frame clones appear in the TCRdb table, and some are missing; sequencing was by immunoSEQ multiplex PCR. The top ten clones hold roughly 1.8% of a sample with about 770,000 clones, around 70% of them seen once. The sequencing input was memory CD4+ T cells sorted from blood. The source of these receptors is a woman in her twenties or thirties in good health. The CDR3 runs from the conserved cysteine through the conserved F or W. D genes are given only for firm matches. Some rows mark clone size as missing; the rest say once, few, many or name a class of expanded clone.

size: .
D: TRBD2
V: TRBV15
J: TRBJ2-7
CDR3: CATSRGLAGGSYEQYF
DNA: TGTGCCACCAGCAGAGGTCTAGCGGGAGGGTCCTACGAGCAGTACTTC

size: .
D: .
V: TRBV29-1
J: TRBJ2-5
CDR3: CSVPPLETQYF
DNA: TGCAGCGTCCCCCCCCTGGAGACCCAGTACTTC

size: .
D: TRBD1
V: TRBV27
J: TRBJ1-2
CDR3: CASSLRTPTGGGYTF
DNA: TGTGCCAGCAGTTTACGGACCCCGACAGGGGGGGGCTACACCTTC

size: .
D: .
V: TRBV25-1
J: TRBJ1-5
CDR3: CASRQGNNQPQHF
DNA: TGTGCCAGCAGGCAGGGAAACAATCAGCCCCAGCATTTT

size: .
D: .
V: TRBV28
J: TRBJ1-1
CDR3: CASSLSLTEAFF
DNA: TGTGCCAGCAGTCTGAGCTTGACTGAAGCTTTCTTT

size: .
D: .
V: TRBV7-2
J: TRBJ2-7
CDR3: CASSPGPTYEQYF
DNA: TGTGCCAGCAGCCCCGGACCTACCTACGAGCAGTACTTC

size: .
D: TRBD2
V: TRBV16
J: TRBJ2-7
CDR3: CASSQSMTSGGYEQYF
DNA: TGTGCCAGCAGCCAATCAATGACTAGCGGGGGTTACGAGCAGTACTTC

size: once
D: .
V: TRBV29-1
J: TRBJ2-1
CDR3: CSESSPGQYNEQFF
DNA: TGCAGCGAGAGCTCCCCGGGACAATACAATGAGCAGTTCTTC

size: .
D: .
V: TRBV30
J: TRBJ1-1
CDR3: CAWSIGGFDTEAFF
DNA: TGTGCCTGGAGTATTGGGGGATTTGACACTGAAGCTTTCTTT

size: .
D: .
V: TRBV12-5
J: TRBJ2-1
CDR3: CASGLSVGYNEQFF
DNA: TGTGCTAGTGGATTGAGCGTTGGCTACAATGAGCAGTTCTTC

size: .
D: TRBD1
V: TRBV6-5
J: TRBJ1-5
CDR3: CASSYQGVGEPQHF
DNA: TGTGCCAGCAGTTACCAGGGGGTGGGAGAGCCCCAGCATTTT

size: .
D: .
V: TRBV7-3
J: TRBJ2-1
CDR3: CASSPSGERALREQFF
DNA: TGTGCCAGCAGTCCCTCGGGGGAGCGCGCTCTAAGGGAGCAGTTCTTC

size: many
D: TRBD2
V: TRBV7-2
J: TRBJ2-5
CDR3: CASSWSGTSGGETQYF
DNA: TGTGCCAGCAGCTGGTCCGGGACTAGCGGGGGAGAGACCCAGTACTTC

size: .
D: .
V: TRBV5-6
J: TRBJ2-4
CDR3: CASRTRGSPKNIQYF
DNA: TGTGCCAGCAGGACCCGGGGCAGCCCCAAAAACATTCAGTACTTC

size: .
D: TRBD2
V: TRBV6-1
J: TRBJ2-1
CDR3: CASSQGGHGNEQFF
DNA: TGTGCCAGCAGTCAGGGAGGGCACGGAAATGAGCAGTTCTTC

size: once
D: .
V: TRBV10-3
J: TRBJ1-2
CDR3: CAISEDSTYGYTF
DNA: TGTGCCATCAGTGAGGACTCAACCTATGGCTACACCTTC

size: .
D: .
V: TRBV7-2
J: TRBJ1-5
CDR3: CASRSGRSNQPQHF
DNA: TGTGCCAGCAGGTCGGGACGGTCAAATCAGCCCCAGCATTTT

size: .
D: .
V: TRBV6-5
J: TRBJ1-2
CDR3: CASRGLERGDYGYTF
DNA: TGTGCCAGCAGAGGGTTGGAGAGGGGAGACTATGGCTACACCTTC

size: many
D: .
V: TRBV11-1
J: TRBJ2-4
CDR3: CASSSEILAKNIQYF
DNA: TGTGCCAGCAGCTCGGAGATACTAGCCAAAAACATTCAGTACTTC

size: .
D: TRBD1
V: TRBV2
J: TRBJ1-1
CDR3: CASKGQGYTEAFF
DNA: TGTGCCAGCAAGGGACAGGGGTACACTGAAGCTTTCTTT

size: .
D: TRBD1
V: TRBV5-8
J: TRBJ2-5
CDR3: CASSLGTGQETQYF
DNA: TGTGCCAGCAGCCTGGGGACAGGGCAGGAGACCCAGTACTTC

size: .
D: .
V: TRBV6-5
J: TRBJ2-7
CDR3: CASSISGTSHEQYF
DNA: TGTGCCAGCAGTATTTCCGGGACATCTCACGAGCAGTACTTC

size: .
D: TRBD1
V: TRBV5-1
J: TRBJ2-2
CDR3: CASSWAGTGYTGELFF
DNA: TGCGCCAGCAGCTGGGCCGGGACAGGGTACACCGGGGAGCTGTTTTTT

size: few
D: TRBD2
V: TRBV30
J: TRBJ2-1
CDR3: CAWSHPGTSGRAGYPYNEQFF
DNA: TGTGCCTGGAGTCACCCGGGGACTAGCGGGAGGGCGGGATACCCCTACAATGAGCAGTTCTTC

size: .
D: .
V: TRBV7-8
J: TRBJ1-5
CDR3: CASSLIGGSGSNQPQHF
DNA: TGTGCCAGCAGCTTAATTGGAGGGTCTGGGAGCAATCAGCCCCAGCATTTT

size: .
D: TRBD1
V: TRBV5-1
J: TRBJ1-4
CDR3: CASSLEGTANEKLFF
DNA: TGCGCCAGCAGCTTGGAGGGGACAGCTAATGAAAAACTGTTTTTT

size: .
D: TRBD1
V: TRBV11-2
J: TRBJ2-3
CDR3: CASSPLTGGSTDTQYF
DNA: TGTGCCAGCAGCCCCCTAACAGGGGGGAGCACAGATACGCAGTATTTT

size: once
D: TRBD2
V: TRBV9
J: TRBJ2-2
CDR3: CASSSGLAGRTGELFF
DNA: TGTGCCAGCAGTTCTGGACTAGCGGGACGGACCGGGGAGCTGTTTTTT

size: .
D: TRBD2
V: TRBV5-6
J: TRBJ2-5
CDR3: CASSLSGTRETQYF
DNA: TGTGCCAGCAGCTTGAGTGGGACTAGAGAGACCCAGTACTTC

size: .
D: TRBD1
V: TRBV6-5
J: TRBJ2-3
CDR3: CASSRGTGSDTQYF
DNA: TGTGCCAGCAGCCGGGGGACAGGGTCAGATACGCAGTATTTT

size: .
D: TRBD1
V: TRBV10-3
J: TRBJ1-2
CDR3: CAISEEVGSPGGGYTF
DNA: TGTGCCATCAGTGAGGAGGTGGGCAGCCCAGGGGGTGGCTACACCTTC

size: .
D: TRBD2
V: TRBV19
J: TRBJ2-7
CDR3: CASSNQGTSQYEQYF
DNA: TGTGCCAGTAGTAATCAGGGGACTAGCCAATACGAGCAGTACTTC

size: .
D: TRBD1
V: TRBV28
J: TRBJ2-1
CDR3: CASKNLPGQGENEQFF
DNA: TGTGCCAGCAAAAACCTTCCGGGACAGGGGGAGAATGAGCAGTTCTTC

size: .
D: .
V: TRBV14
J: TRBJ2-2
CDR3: CASSQVSAAGELFF
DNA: TGTGCCAGCAGCCAAGTCTCGGCGGCCGGGGAGCTGTTTTTT

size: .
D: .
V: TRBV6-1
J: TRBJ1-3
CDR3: CASSEVPRGGGNTIYF
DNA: TGTGCCAGCAGTGAAGTGCCGCGGGGAGGTGGAAACACCATATATTTT

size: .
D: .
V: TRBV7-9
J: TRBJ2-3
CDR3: CASGKGILTHQQDTQYF
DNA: TGTGCCAGCGGCAAAGGGATACTTACCCACCAGCAGGATACGCAGTATTTT

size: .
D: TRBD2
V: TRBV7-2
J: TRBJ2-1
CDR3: CASSTPGLAGSAGQFF
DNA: TGTGCCAGCAGCACACCGGGACTAGCGGGTTCAGCGGGGCAGTTCTTC

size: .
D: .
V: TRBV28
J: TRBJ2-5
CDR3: CASSSSTGQETQYF
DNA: TGTGCCAGCAGTTCCTCGACAGGACAAGAGACCCAGTACTTC

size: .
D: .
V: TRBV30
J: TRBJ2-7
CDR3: CAWRPTWGLYEQYF
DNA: TGTGCCTGGAGGCCAACTTGGGGGTTATACGAGCAGTACTTC

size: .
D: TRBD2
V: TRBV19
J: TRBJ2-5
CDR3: CASSLGLAAGETQYF
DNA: TGTGCCAGTAGTCTGGGACTAGCGGCGGGGGAGACCCAGTACTTC

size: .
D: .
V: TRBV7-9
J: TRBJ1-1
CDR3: CASSRDLGGEAFF
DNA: TGTGCCAGCAGCCGAGATTTAGGCGGAGAAGCTTTCTTT

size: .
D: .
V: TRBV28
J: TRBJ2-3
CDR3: CASSSDFLHTDTQYF
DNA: TGTGCCAGCAGTTCAGACTTTTTACACACAGATACGCAGTATTTT

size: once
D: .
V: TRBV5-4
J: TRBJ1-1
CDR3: CASSLFGGTFGTEAFF
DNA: TGTGCCAGCAGCTTGTTTGGAGGGACTTTCGGTACTGAAGCTTTCTTT

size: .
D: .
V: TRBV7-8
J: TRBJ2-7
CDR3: CASSPRRQATSYEQYF
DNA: TGTGCCAGCAGCCCCCGGCGGCAGGCTACCTCCTACGAGCAGTACTTC

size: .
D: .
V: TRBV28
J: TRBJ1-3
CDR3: CASSLRYSGNTIYF
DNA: TGTGCCAGCAGTTTAAGATACTCTGGAAACACCATATATTTT

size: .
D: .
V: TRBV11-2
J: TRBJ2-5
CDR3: CASRRPRGDRETQYF
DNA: TGTGCCAGCCGGCGCCCTAGGGGGGATCGAGAGACCCAGTACTTC